A single sample is the source of the 13 T cell receptor beta chains below, sequenced in a study of Tregs in tolerant kidney transplant recipients. Libraries were prepared by immunoSEQ multiplex PCR; TCRdb keeps only in-frame clonotypes and omits some of them. Here the sample spans tens of thousands of clones, approximately 93% being singletons. The nonmyeloablative bone marrow transplants came from related graft donors, with transient mixed chimerism. The source was CD4+ T cells from blood (PBMCs), collected 12 months after the transplant. These receptors were collected from a human patient who received a combined kidney and bone marrow transplant. Some T cells may trace back to the graft donor.

The chain employs TRBV14 and TRBJ1-3; perhaps TRBD1 as D (6 bases). There are 14 residues in the CDR3. Trimming shortened V by 2 bases and J by 8 bases, and 13 bases separated the two germline ends. Germline values: CDR1 SGHDN, CDR2 FVKESK. The CDR3: CASSQYRVRDTIYF. CDR3 coding DNA: TGTGCCAGCAGCCAATACAGGGTTCGCGACACCATATATTTT.

This chain connects TRBV7-2 to TRBJ2-1, with 11 bases identical to TRBD2. The CDR3 contains 15 residues. V was pared by 1 base and J by 13 bases, with 9 bases of the junction left unmatched. Germline CDR1 is SGHTA and CDR2 is FQGNSA. Here the CDR3 reads CASSLGPTSGSLQFF. The CDR3 DNA follows: TGTGCCAGCAGCTTAGGGCCTACTAGCGGGAGCTTACAGTTCTTC.

The chain links TRBV18 to TRBJ1-1; no firm D call. This CDR3 spans 14 amino acids. The V end lost 6 bases, the J end lost 1 base, and 12 bases lay between the germline ends. From germline, CDR1 is KGHSH and CDR2 LQKENI. The CDR3 nucleotides read TGTGCCAGCTCCTACGAGCACCCGAACACTGAAGCTTTCTTT. Encoded protein: CASSYEHPNTEAFF.

The gene calls are TRBV5-1 and TRBJ2-3; 9 bases map to TRBD2. After removal of 4 bases from V and 2 bases from J, the junction contained 11 bases not matched to a gene. The CDR3 is 17 amino acids. Germline CDR1 SGHRS, CDR2 YFSETQ. The CDR3 region is CASSQVLGGGVTDTQYF. CDR3 bases: TGCGCCAGCAGCCAAGTCCTTGGCGGGGGGGTCACAGATACGCAGTATTTT.

V and J are TRBV7-9 and TRBJ2-5, with D hard to call. The V and J ends lost 1 base and 2 bases respectively, with 11 bases between them. The germline V gene encodes CDR1 SEHNR and CDR2 FQNEAQ (reference sequence). This CDR3 spans 15 amino acids. CDR3 protein: CASSLGVTLQETQYF. The CDR3 nucleotides are TGTGCCAGCAGCTTAGGCGTGACACTTCAAGAGACCCAGTACTTC.

The chain combines TRBV11-1 with TRBJ2-5; D ambiguous. The DNA end is a closer match to TRBJ2-7, so the J assignment may be wrong. This CDR3 spans 11 amino acids. From germline, CDR1 is SGHAT and CDR2 FQDESV (reference sequence). The CDR3 sequence: CASSLTVEQYF. As DNA, the CDR3 is TGTGCCAGCAGCTTAACCGTCGAGCAGTACTTC.

The chain combines TRBV11-2 with TRBJ2-3, with 7 bases identical to TRBD2. The V gene's germline CDR1 is SGHAT and CDR2 FQNNGV. This CDR3 comprises 17 residues. J was trimmed by 4 bases and V by 1 base; bases with no gene match: 11. The CDR3 sequence: CASSLAPRGSAADTQYF. The CDR3 DNA is TGTGCCAGCAGCTTAGCCCCGCGGGGGTCGGCGGCAGATACGCAGTATTTT.

The gene calls are TRBV19 and TRBJ1-5, with D maybe TRBD1 (6 bases). Germline V gives CDR1 LNHDA, CDR2 SQIVND (reference sequence). Trimming removed 5 bases at V and 6 bases at J, with 14 bases between. There are 14 residues in the CDR3. The CDR3 region is CASSSDSVIQPQHF. In DNA form, the CDR3 reads TGTGCCAGTAGTTCGGACAGTGTGATTCAGCCCCAGCATTTT.

This chain joins TRBV20-1 and TRBJ1-1; D unclear. The CDR3 sequence is 11 residues long. The germline V gene encodes CDR1 DFQATT and CDR2 SNEGSKA (reference sequence). V was shortened by 6 bases and J by 0 bases, with 5 bases between the two germline ends. Here the CDR3 reads CSAAMNTEAFF. The DNA for the CDR3 is TGCAGTGCCGCTATGAACACTGAAGCTTTCTTT.

V is TRBV7-6 and J is TRBJ2-5; 14 bases line up with TRBD2. The tail of the sequence fits TRBJ2-7 better, so the J call may be wrong. CDR1 is SGHVS, CDR2 FNYEAQ, per germline. The CDR3 is made up of 15 amino acids. The CDR3 DNA follows: TGTGCCAGCAGCCTGGGACTAGCGGGAGTCTACGAGCAGTACTTC. Amino acid sequence: CASSLGLAGVYEQYF.

This chain uses TRBV27 with TRBJ1-2; 9 bases are shared with TRBD1. The CDR3 covers 14 residues. Losses at the gene ends were 4 bases for V and 4 bases for J; bases not matched to a gene: 4. The germline V gene encodes CDR1 MNHEY and CDR2 SMNVEV (reference sequence). The CDR3 region has the DNA TGTGCCAGCAGTTCCCCGGGACAGGGCTATGGCTACACCTTC. Translating it yields CASSSPGQGYGYTF.

This clone was picked up one time. V and J are TRBV9 and TRBJ1-3; TRBD1 matches at 9 bases. V gave up 4 bases and J gave up 8 bases; unmatched junction bases: 7. The CDR3 has 14 residues. Germline loops: CDR1 SGDLS, CDR2 YYNGEE. The CDR3 DNA follows: TGTGCCAGCAGCCCTGGGACAGGGTTCGACACCATATATTTT. Its protein product is CASSPGTGFDTIYF.

The CDR3 is CASSPLTGTNTGELFF. CDR3 in DNA: TGTGCCAGCAGCCCATTGACAGGGACGAACACCGGGGAGCTGTTTTTT. This chain uses TRBV13 with TRBJ2-2; 7 nucleotides line up with TRBD1. Per germline, CDR1 PRHDT and CDR2 FYEKMQ (reference sequence). With V trimmed by 5 bases and J by 0 bases, 6 bases remained unmatched. This CDR3 has 16 amino acids.